This T cell receptor (beta chain) was recovered during a study of OX40 agonist ivuxolimab in advanced cancers. Whole-study context: Hepatocellular carcinoma, melanoma, renal cell or head and neck cancer occurred in dose-escalation patients.

The germline gives CDR1 MRHNA, CDR2 SNTAGT. The CDR3 is made up of 16 amino acids. Unmatched junction bases numbered 8, after V lost 2 bases and J lost 7 bases. Here immunoSEQ multiplex PCR was the method, and the copy in TCRdb shows in-frame clones only, minus some. The table includes over 35,000 clones, about 89% detected once. This clonotype originated in an adult with an advanced solid tumor such as melanoma, head and neck, liver or kidney cancer. This material consisted of CD4+ or CD8+ T cells sorted from blood, taken in a trial of the OX40 agonist ivuxolimab. V and J are TRBV6-4 and TRBJ2-1, with TRBD2 identical over 10 bases. The CDR3 region has the DNA TGTGCCAGCAGTGACCCACGAGCGGGAGGGCCTAATGAGCAGTTCTTC. Translated: CASSDPRAGGPNEQFF.